This T cell receptor (beta chain) was identified in a study of T cell responses to AZD1222 COVID-19 vaccine. The ends were cut back, 3 bases at V and 2 bases at J, with 7 bases in the middle. This CDR3 is 13 amino acids long. Looked up from germline, CDR1 is KGHSH and CDR2 is LQKENI. This table comes from immunoSEQ multiplex PCR, and its TCRdb copy is limited to in-frame clones, with some not included. The sample has about 140,000 clones; around 90% are singletons. This chain uses TRBV18 with TRBJ1-2; D unclear. The specimen comprised peripheral blood, sampled on day 0 of AZD1222 vaccination. This TCR was sampled from an adult in good health. CDR3 sequence (DNA): TGTGCCAGCTCACCGGGAGCAAACTATGGCTACACCTTC. As protein: CASSPGANYGYTF. The full variable domain, rest sourced from reference TRBV18 and TRBJ1-2, is NAGVMQNPRHLVRRRGQEARLRCSPMKGHSHVYWYRQLPEEGLKFMVYLQKENIIDESGMPKERFSAEFPKEGPSILRIQQVVRGDSAAYFCASSPGANYGYTFGSGTRLTVV.